This T cell receptor beta chain was sequenced in a study of blood T cell repertoires in COVID-19. Study as a whole: Donors in the United States, Italy and Spain gave samples during acute or convalescent COVID-19.

CDR3 length equals 14 residues. Trimming stripped 3 bases from V and 5 bases from J, with 10 bases between. Germline CDR1 and CDR2: SGHDN and FVKESK. TCRdb's table, derived via immunoSEQ multiplex PCR, lists solely in-frame clones and lacks some. The sample records approximately 260,000 clones, about 93% being singletons. What was sequenced was PBMCs or T cells enriched from blood (not recorded which). The source of this sequence is a woman younger than 35 who had recovered from COVID-19. The V gene is TRBV14, the J gene TRBJ2-2; weak D call: TRBD1 (5 bases). The CDR3 region is CASSHNRKTGELFF. DNA for the CDR3: TGTGCCAGCAGCCATAACAGGAAAACCGGGGAGCTGTTTTTT.